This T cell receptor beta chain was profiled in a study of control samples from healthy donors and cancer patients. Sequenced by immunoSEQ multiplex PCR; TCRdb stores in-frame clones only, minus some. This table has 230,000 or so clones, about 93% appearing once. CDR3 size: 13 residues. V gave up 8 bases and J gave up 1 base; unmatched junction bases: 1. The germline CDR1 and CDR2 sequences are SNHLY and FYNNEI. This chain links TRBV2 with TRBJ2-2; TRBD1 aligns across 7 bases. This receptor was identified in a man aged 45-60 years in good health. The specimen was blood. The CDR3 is CASQGENTGELFF. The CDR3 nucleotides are TGTGCCAGCCAGGGGGAGAACACCGGGGAGCTGTTTTTT.